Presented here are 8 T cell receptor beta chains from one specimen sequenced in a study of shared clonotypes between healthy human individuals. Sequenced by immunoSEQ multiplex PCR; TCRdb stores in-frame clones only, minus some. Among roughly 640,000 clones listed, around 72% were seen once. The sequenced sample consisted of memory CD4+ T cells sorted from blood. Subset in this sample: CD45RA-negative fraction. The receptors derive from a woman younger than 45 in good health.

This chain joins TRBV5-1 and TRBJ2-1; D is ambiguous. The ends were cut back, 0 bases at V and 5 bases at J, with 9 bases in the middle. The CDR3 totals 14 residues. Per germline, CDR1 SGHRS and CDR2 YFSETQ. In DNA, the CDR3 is TGCGCCAGCAGCTTGGGAGGAATAGACAATGAGCAGTTCTTC. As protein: CASSLGGIDNEQFF. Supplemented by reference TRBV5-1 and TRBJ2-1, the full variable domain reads KAGVTQTPRYLIKTRGQQVTLSCSPISGHRSVSWYQQTPGQGLQFLFEYFSETQRNKGNFPGRFSGRQFSNSRSEMNVSTLELGDSALYLCASSLGGIDNEQFFGPGTRLTVL.

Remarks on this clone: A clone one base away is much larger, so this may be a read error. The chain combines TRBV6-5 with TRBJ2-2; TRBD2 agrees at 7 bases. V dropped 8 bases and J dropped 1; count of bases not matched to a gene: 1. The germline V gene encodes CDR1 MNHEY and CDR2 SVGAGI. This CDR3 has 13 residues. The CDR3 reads CASSSGNTGELFF. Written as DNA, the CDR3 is TGTGCCAGCTCTAGCGGGAACACCGGGGAGCTGTTTTTT.

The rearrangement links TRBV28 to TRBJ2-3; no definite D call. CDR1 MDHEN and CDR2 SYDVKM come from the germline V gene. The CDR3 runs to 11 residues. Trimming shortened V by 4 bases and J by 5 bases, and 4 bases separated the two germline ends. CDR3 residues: CASSSKDTQYF. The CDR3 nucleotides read TGTGCCAGCAGTTCCAAAGATACGCAGTATTTT.

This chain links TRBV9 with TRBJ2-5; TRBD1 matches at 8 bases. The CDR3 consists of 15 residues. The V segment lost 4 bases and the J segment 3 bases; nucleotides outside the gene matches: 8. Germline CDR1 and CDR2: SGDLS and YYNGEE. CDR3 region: CASSRTGGKEETQYF. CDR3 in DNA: TGTGCCAGCAGCCGAACAGGGGGGAAAGAAGAGACCCAGTACTTC.

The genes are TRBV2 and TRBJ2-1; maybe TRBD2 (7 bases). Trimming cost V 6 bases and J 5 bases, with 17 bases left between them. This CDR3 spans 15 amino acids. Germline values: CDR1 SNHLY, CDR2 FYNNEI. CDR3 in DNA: TGTGCCAGCAGCGGCCCTGGGGGGGGCGACAATGAGCAGTTCTTC. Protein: CASSGPGGGDNEQFF.

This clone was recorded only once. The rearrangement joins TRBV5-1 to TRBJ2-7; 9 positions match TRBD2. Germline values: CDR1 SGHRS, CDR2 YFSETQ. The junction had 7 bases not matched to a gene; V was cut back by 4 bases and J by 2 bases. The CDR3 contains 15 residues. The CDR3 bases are TGCGCCAGCAGCGGTATAGCGGGGGCGACCTACGAGCAGTACTTC. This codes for CASSGIAGATYEQYF.

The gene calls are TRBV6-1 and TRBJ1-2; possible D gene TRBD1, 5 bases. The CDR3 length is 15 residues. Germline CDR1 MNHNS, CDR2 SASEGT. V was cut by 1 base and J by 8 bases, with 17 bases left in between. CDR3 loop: CASSEVWGAKDGYTF. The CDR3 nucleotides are TGTGCCAGCAGTGAAGTTTGGGGCGCGAAGGACGGCTACACCTTC.

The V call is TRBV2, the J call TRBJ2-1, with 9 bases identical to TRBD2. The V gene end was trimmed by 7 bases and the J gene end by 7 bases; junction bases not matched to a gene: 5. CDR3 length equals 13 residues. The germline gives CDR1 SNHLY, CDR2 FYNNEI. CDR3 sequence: CASNLAGPNEQFF. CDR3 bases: TGTGCCAGCAACCTAGCGGGACCTAATGAGCAGTTCTTC.